The 7 T cell receptor beta chains reported below all come from one sample, sequenced in a study of T cell responses to AZD1222 COVID-19 vaccine. Generated by immunoSEQ multiplex PCR, the TCRdb table keeps only in-frame clones and is missing some. The sample has around 100,000 clones; over 90% are singletons. Sequenced here: peripheral blood, sampled on day 0 of AZD1222 vaccination. Receptors originate from an adult in good health.

The DNA of the CDR3 is TGTGCCAGTAGTATTTACTCCCGTCAGCCCCAGCATTTT. Its protein is CASSIYSRQPQHF. The V gene is TRBV19, the J gene TRBJ1-5; D call uncertain. V was shortened by 3 bases and J by 6 bases, with 9 bases between the two germline ends. Germline loops: CDR1 LNHDA, CDR2 SQIVND (reference sequence). There are 13 residues in the CDR3.

The chain joins TRBV15 to TRBJ2-5; TRBD2 matches 10 bases. V lost 5 bases and J lost 2; bases outside the gene matches: 17. The CDR3 covers 19 residues. Germline V gene lookup returns CDR1 LNHNV and CDR2 YYDKDF (reference sequence). CDR3 sequence reads: CATSDQGGHSGRFQETQYF. The CDR3 DNA reads TGTGCCACCAGCGACCAGGGAGGACATAGCGGGAGGTTTCAAGAGACCCAGTACTTC.

The chain is built from TRBV2 and TRBJ2-2; D call uncertain. Germline lookup yields CDR1 SNHLY and CDR2 FYNNEI. The CDR3 is 13 residues long. The germline V and J ends were trimmed by 6 bases and 4 bases, with 9 bases remaining between them. The CDR3 bases are TGTGCCAGCAGCTGGGCTTCCACCGGGGAGCTGTTTTTT. As protein: CASSWASTGELFF.

The CDR3 DNA sequence: TGTGCCAGCAGCTTTGGGGGTTTTAATGAAAAACTGTTTTTT. Protein product: CASSFGGFNEKLFF. The J gene is TRBJ1-4, the V gene TRBV5-5, with a possible D match to TRBD1 (5 bases). Trimming left V 2 bases short and J 4 bases short, with 9 bases between. This CDR3 is built from 14 residues. Germline V gene lookup returns CDR1 SGHKS and CDR2 YYEKEE (reference sequence).

This chain joins TRBV5-6 and TRBJ2-5; the match to TRBD1 covers 7 bases. V shed 4 bases, J shed 3 bases, and the junction held 3 bases outside the gene matches. Germline V gene lookup returns CDR1 SGHDT and CDR2 YYEEEE. The CDR3 totals 13 residues. CDR3 DNA sequence: TGTGCCAGCAGCACAGGGACAGAAGAGACCCAGTACTTC. It translates to CASSTGTEETQYF.

V usage is TRBV6-6 and J usage is TRBJ1-1, with D possibly matching TRBD1 (5 bases). Looked up from germline, CDR1 is MNHNY and CDR2 is SVGAGI (reference sequence). This CDR3 has 15 residues. The V end was cut by 0 bases, the J end by 6 bases, with 14 bases between. The CDR3, as DNA: TGTGCCAGCAGTTACTCCGGGGTGGGGGTAGCTGAAGCTTTCTTT. Translated: CASSYSGVGVAEAFF.

This rearrangement joins TRBV7-9 to TRBJ1-3; D remains unclear. This CDR3 contains 17 residues. Trimming took off 0 bases at V and 0 bases at J, with 12 bases between the two ends. Germline assignment: CDR1 SEHNR and CDR2 FQNEAQ (reference sequence). Written as DNA, the CDR3 is TGTGCCAGCAGCTTAGCGGGGAGTGGGTTCTCTGGAAACACCATATATTTT. Translating it yields CASSLAGSGFSGNTIYF.